One and the same sample provided the 32 T cell receptor beta chains below, sequenced in a study of type 1 and type 2 diabetes patients. Genomic DNA was the PCR template. Multiplex PCR with 30 forward and 13 reverse primers amplified the TCR beta CDR3. TCRdb independently ran MiXCR on the multiplex PCR reads; one entry per CDR3 protein. The sample contains 250,000 or so distinct CDR3 sequences, more than 40% of which appear only once. The sample consisted of peripheral blood mononuclear cells (PBMCs). These receptors were obtained from a man between 18 and 35 years old with type 2 diabetes.

Notes on this clonotype: A much larger clone sits a single nucleotide away, making a read error possible. This CDR3 is CATQTGMNTEAFF. DNA of the CDR3: TGTGCCACCCAGACAGGGATGAACACTGAAGCTTTCTTT. The rearrangement joins TRBV27 to TRBJ1-1, with 7 bases that match TRBD1. The V gene's germline CDR1 is MNHEY and CDR2 SMNVEV (reference sequence). V was pared by 10 bases and J by 0 bases, with 5 bases of the junction left unmatched. This CDR3 spans 13 amino acids.

The chain carries TRBV20-1 and TRBJ2-7; D remains unclear. The CDR3 length is 13 residues. Germline V CDR1 and CDR2: DFQATT, SNEGSKA (reference sequence). V shed 5 bases and J shed 0 bases, with 11 bases lying between them. The CDR3 DNA sequence: TGCAGTGCTCACCTTACTGCCTCCTACGAGCAGTACTTC. Translation: CSAHLTASYEQYF.

The rearrangement uses TRBV4-1 and TRBJ2-7; the match to TRBD2 covers 9 bases. The junction had 7 bases not matched to a gene; V was cut back by 1 base and J by 0 bases. This CDR3 is built from 17 residues. Germline assignment: CDR1 MGHRA and CDR2 YSYEKL. CDR3 nucleotide sequence: TGCGCCAGCAGCCAAGGAAGGGCGGGGGGGTCCTCCTACGAGCAGTACTTC. It yields the protein CASSQGRAGGSSYEQYF.

This clonotype occurred a few times. The rearrangement joins TRBV7-6 to TRBJ1-5; D might be TRBD1 (5 bases). The CDR3 contains 16 residues. The V gene's germline CDR1 is SGHVS and CDR2 FNYEAQ. The V end was cut by 2 bases, the J end by 4 bases, with 15 bases between. The CDR3 DNA is TGTGCCAGCAGCTTATTTCAGGGTGGGAAGAATCAGCCCCAGCATTTT. Protein: CASSLFQGGKNQPQHF.

For this clonotype: A much more abundant neighbour one base away suggests this may be a read error. The chain is built from TRBV15 and TRBJ2-5; the match to TRBD2 covers 13 bases. Trimming took 5 bases from V and 6 from J; bases not matched to a gene: 9. Germline V gives CDR1 LNHNV, CDR2 YYDKDF (reference sequence). This CDR3 is built from 16 residues. CDR3 sequence (DNA): TGTGCCACCAGCTGGCCGGGACTAGCGGGGTCAAAGACCCAGTACTTC. Residues: CATSWPGLAGSKTQYF.

At least ten counts were recorded for this clonotype. The chain employs TRBV7-2 and TRBJ1-1; tentative D call: TRBD1 (5 bases). Trimming left V 1 base short and J 4 bases short, with 13 bases between. The CDR3 contains 15 residues. Germline V gene lookup returns CDR1 SGHTA and CDR2 FQGNSA. CDR3 DNA sequence: TGTGCCAGCAGCTTAGAGGGCAGGGCCACCACTGAAGCTTTCTTT. Encoded protein: CASSLEGRATTEAFF.

V gene TRBV5-1 combines with J gene TRBJ2-1; possible D gene TRBD2, 6 bases. Germline CDR1 reads SGHRS; CDR2 reads YFSETQ. This CDR3 comprises 15 residues. Trimming cost V 3 bases and J 3 bases, with 13 bases left between them. CDR3 protein: CASSSGSGDYNEQFF. As DNA, the CDR3 is TGCGCCAGCAGCTCGGGTAGCGGAGACTACAATGAGCAGTTCTTC.

This clonotype was counted a single time. The J gene is TRBJ2-6, the V gene TRBV7-8; 7 bases are shared with TRBD1. V dropped 3 bases and J dropped 4; count of bases not matched to a gene: 3. Per the germline V gene, CDR1 is SGHVS and CDR2 is FQNEAQ. CDR3 size: 15 residues. The CDR3 region has the DNA TGTGCCAGCAGCTTGACAGGGCTCGGGGCCAACGTCCTGACTTTC. Translation gives CASSLTGLGANVLTF.

This rearrangement joins TRBV10-1 to TRBJ2-3, with D possibly called TRBD1 or TRBD2 (6 bases each). Trimming stripped 6 bases from V and 2 bases from J, with 9 bases between. The CDR3 is made up of 13 amino acids. Germline CDR1 is WNHNN and CDR2 is SYGVQD (reference sequence). The CDR3 bases are TGCGCCAGCAGGGGGGGACACACAGATACGCAGTATTTT. Its translation: CASRGGHTDTQYF.

The chain links TRBV13 to TRBJ1-6; 11 bases are shared with TRBD1. Germline assignment: CDR1 PRHDT and CDR2 FYEKMQ (reference sequence). The V gene end was trimmed by 4 bases and the J gene end by 8 bases; junction bases not matched to a gene: 4. The CDR3 is 15 residues long. As DNA, the CDR3 is TGTGCCAGCAGCTGGGGGACAGGGGGTGATTCACCCCTCCACTTT. It encodes CASSWGTGGDSPLHF.

V usage is TRBV9 and J usage is TRBJ1-1; TRBD1 is a possible D gene (5 bases). V lost 3 bases and J 2 bases, leaving 14 bases between the germline ends. The CDR3 has 15 amino acids. Germline CDR1 and CDR2: SGDLS and YYNGEE. Here the CDR3 DNA reads TGTGCCAGCAGCGCCGGTCGGGGGGATAACACTGAAGCTTTCTTT. Protein sequence: CASSAGRGDNTEAFF.

This clonotype was counted between two and nine times. V and J are TRBV7-3 and TRBJ2-2; no reliable D call. The germline CDR1 and CDR2 sequences are SGHTA and FQGTGA. V lost 6 bases to trimming and J lost 7 bases, with 21 bases between them. The CDR3 loop spans 16 amino acids. The CDR3 region has the DNA TGTGCCAGCAGGGAAGACTCGAGGAGTCTTCGCGGGGAGCTGTTTTTT. It specifies CASREDSRSLRGELFF.

CDR3 residues: CASSPRDTDGEKLFF. The CDR3 DNA sequence: TGTGCCAGCAGTCCACGGGACACTGATGGTGAAAAACTGTTTTTT. This chain links TRBV2 with TRBJ1-4; D is possibly TRBD1 (6 bases). V lost 5 bases, J lost 7 bases, and 17 bases lay in between. The CDR3 has 15 residues. The V gene's germline CDR1 is SNHLY and CDR2 FYNNEI.

This chain links TRBV30 with TRBJ1-5; D unresolved. The germline V and J ends were trimmed by 0 bases and 4 bases, with 7 bases remaining between them. Germline-derived CDR1 and CDR2 are GTSNPN and SVGIG (reference sequence). This CDR3 comprises 13 residues. CDR3 nucleotides: TGTGCCTGGAGTGTTCGGGCAAATCAGCCCCAGCATTTT. It specifies CAWSVRANQPQHF.

On this clonotype: The junction and the germline gene differ at one end; a read error may be behind it. The chain couples TRBV6-6 to TRBJ2-1, with unresolved D. This CDR3 is built from 13 residues. The germline V gene has CDR1 MNHNY and CDR2 SVGAGI (reference sequence). The CDR3 protein is CAISDYRGHEQFF. The CDR3 bases are TGTGCCATCAGTGATTATAGAGGCCATGAGCAGTTCTTC.

In its sample, this clonotype was seen once. This chain joins TRBV19 and TRBJ1-2, with 7 bases aligning to TRBD1. CDR3 size: 13 residues. CDR1 and CDR2 from the germline V gene are LNHDA and SQIVND (reference sequence). The V and J ends lost 5 bases and 8 bases, in that order; junction bases with no gene match: 8. CDR3 loop: CASSPGGGLGYTF. CDR3 bases: TGTGCCAGTAGTCCAGGGGGGGGCTTGGGCTACACCTTC.

The chain employs TRBV6-2 or TRBV6-3 and TRBJ2-3; D is ambiguous. The ends were cut back, 5 bases at V and 3 bases at J, with 12 bases in the middle. The germline gives CDR1 MNHEY, CDR2 SVGEGT. CDR3 size: 14 residues. CDR3 nucleotide sequence: TGTGCCAGCAGTCTAACATCCCCGACAGATACGCAGTATTTT. Translated, it gives CASSLTSPTDTQYF.

This clonotype was detected a few times. The chain employs TRBV27 and TRBJ2-7; D remains unclear. Germline values: CDR1 MNHEY, CDR2 SMNVEV (reference sequence). Trimming removed 2 bases at V and 2 bases at J, with 10 bases between. The CDR3 spans 14 residues. The CDR3 is CASSLTRLTYEQYF. The CDR3 bases are TGTGCCAGCAGTTTAACGCGCTTGACCTACGAGCAGTACTTC.

For the CDR3, the DNA is TGTGCCAGCAGCAGACCCGGGACTCAAGAGACCCAGTACTTC. Residues: CASSRPGTQETQYF. This rearrangement joins TRBV7-8 to TRBJ2-5; maybe TRBD2 (6 bases). CDR1 and CDR2 from the germline V gene are SGHVS and FQNEAQ. V lost 5 bases, J lost 2 bases, and 12 bases lay in between. The CDR3 loop spans 14 amino acids.

The CDR3 DNA follows: TGCAGTGCTAGCCCCCGACTAGCGGGAGGCTTACCCCAGGGAATGAGAGAGACCCAGTACTTC. As protein: CSASPRLAGGLPQGMRETQYF. The rearrangement uses TRBV20-1 and TRBJ2-5; 13 nucleotides align to TRBD2. CDR1 and CDR2 from the germline V gene are DFQATT and SNEGSKA (reference sequence). J gave up 4 bases and V 3 bases, and 23 bases lay outside the gene matches. The CDR3 consists of 21 residues.

This clonotype was seen more than once but under ten times. The V call is TRBV30, the J call TRBJ1-5, with a weak D call TRBD1 (5 bases). The CDR3 runs to 15 residues. The V and J ends lost 0 bases and 4 bases respectively, with 13 bases between them. The V gene's germline CDR1 is GTSNPN and CDR2 SVGIG (reference sequence). CDR3 coding DNA: TGTGCCTGGAGTGTACCGTGGAGGACAAATCAGCCCCAGCATTTT. This sequence encodes CAWSVPWRTNQPQHF.

This clonotype was counted only a few times. The rearrangement joins TRBV12-3 or TRBV12-4 to TRBJ1-1; D gene ambiguous. The length of the CDR3 is 12 residues. Between the trimmed V and J ends, which lost 7 bases and 2 bases, there was a span of 8 bases. CDR3 coding DNA: TGTGCCAGCAAAATCACAAACACTGAAGCTTTCTTT. It codes for CASKITNTEAFF.

This clonotype was recorded only once. This chain joins TRBV2 and TRBJ2-5; possible D gene TRBD2, 6 bases. CDR1 and CDR2 (germline): SNHLY, FYNNEI. This CDR3 spans 14 amino acids. V was clipped by 5 bases and J by 4 bases, with 14 bases between them. The CDR3 reads CASSPLARGETQYF. In DNA, the CDR3 is TGTGCCAGCAGTCCCCTAGCGAGGGGAGAGACCCAGTACTTC.

This rearrangement joins TRBV7-8 to TRBJ1-5; weak D call: TRBD1 (5 bases). The CDR3 runs to 13 residues. Trimming removed 4 bases from V and 5 bases from J, with 9 bases in between. Germline V gene lookup returns CDR1 SGHVS and CDR2 FQNEAQ. The CDR3 DNA follows: TGTGCCAGCAGCTCAGGGATGGATCAGCCCCAGCATTTT. This sequence encodes CASSSGMDQPQHF.

V and J are TRBV2 and TRBJ1-2, with TRBD1 as a possible D gene (6 bases). Germline V gene lookup returns CDR1 SNHLY and CDR2 FYNNEI. This CDR3 comprises 14 residues. Trimming stripped 6 bases from V and 2 bases from J, with 13 bases between. The CDR3 here is CASRDGQNNYGYTF. As DNA, the CDR3 is TGTGCCAGCAGGGACGGACAGAACAACTATGGCTACACCTTC.

This sequence joins TRBV6-5 and TRBJ1-2; TRBD1 aligns across 8 bases. This CDR3 region has 13 residues. Germline values: CDR1 MNHEY, CDR2 SVGAGI. Losses at the gene ends were 5 bases for V and 5 bases for J; bases not matched to a gene: 4. Here the CDR3 reads CASSQGTGYGYTF. The CDR3 DNA follows: TGTGCCAGCAGTCAAGGGACAGGTTATGGCTACACCTTC.

This clonotype was detected only a few times. The chain has TRBV9 and TRBJ2-2; the match to TRBD1 covers 7 bases. J was trimmed by 4 bases and V by 3 bases; bases with no gene match: 9. The CDR3 has 16 amino acids. Germline CDR1 and CDR2: SGDLS and YYNGEE. The CDR3 DNA follows: TGTGCCAGCAGCGAACAGGGGTCCTCCCTCACCGGGGAGCTGTTTTTT. It specifies CASSEQGSSLTGELFF.

This clonotype was counted ten times or more. The J gene is TRBJ1-6, the V gene TRBV19; D is perhaps TRBD1 (5 bases). The germline CDR1 and CDR2 sequences are LNHDA and SQIVND (reference sequence). The CDR3 is 15 amino acids. V lost 7 bases and J 3 bases, leaving 13 bases between the germline ends. The CDR3 sequence: CASNGGGIYNSPLHF. The CDR3, as DNA: TGTGCCAGTAATGGGGGAGGGATCTATAATTCACCCCTCCACTTT.

This clonotype showed up just once. The CDR3 protein is CAWRTAGGTGELFF. The CDR3 DNA follows: TGTGCCTGGAGAACAGCGGGAGGTACCGGGGAGCTGTTTTTT. The V and J genes are TRBV30 and TRBJ2-2, with 9 bases aligning to TRBD2. There are 14 residues in the CDR3. The ends lost 3 bases at V and 5 bases at J; junction bases unmatched: 4. Looked up from germline, CDR1 is GTSNPN and CDR2 is SVGIG (reference sequence).

For this clonotype: The conserved final phenylalanine or tryptophan is absent from the CDR3, which likely points to a read error. The chain couples TRBV14 to TRBJ1-1; no clear D. Trimming stripped 8 bases from V and 2 bases from J, with 12 bases between. The CDR3 extends over 13 amino acids. The V gene's germline CDR1 is SGHDN and CDR2 FVKESK. The CDR3 loop reads CASQMTVNTEAFC. CDR3 DNA sequence: TGTGCCAGCCAGATGACGGTAAACACTGAAGCTTTCTGT.

The rearrangement links TRBV2 to TRBJ1-2; D is uncertain. This CDR3 comprises 12 residues. The germline V and J ends were trimmed by 3 bases and 2 bases, with 4 bases remaining between them. Germline V gene data show CDR1 as SNHLY and CDR2 as FYNNEI. DNA for the CDR3: TGTGCCAGCAGTGAGAGGAACTATGGCTACACCTTC. As protein: CASSERNYGYTF. The full variable domain, with the rest looked up from reference TRBV2 and TRBJ1-2, is EPEVTQTPSHQVTQMGQEVILRCVPISNHLYFYWYRQILGQKVEFLVSFYNNEISEKSEIFDDQFSVERPDGSNFTLKIRSTKLEDSAMYFCASSERNYGYTFGSGTRLTVV.

This chain uses TRBV19 with TRBJ2-7; 7 bases line up with TRBD2. CDR1 is LNHDA, CDR2 SQIVND, per germline (reference sequence). The junction had 13 bases not matched to a gene; V was cut back by 9 bases and J by 2 bases. There are 15 residues in the CDR3. In DNA, the CDR3 is TGTGCCAGCAGCGGAGCGGGATTAAACCCCTACGAGCAGTACTTC. Translated, it gives CASSGAGLNPYEQYF.